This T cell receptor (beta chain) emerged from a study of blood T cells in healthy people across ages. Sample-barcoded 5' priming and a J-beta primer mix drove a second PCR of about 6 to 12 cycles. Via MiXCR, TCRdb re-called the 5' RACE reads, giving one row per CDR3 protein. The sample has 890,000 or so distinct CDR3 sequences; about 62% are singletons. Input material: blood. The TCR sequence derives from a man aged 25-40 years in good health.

The CDR3 is CASSRGRFNEQFF. In nucleotides, the CDR3 is TGTGCCAGCAGCCGGGGACGGTTCAATGAGCAGTTCTTC. The genes are TRBV3-1 and TRBJ2-1; the D call may be TRBD1 or TRBD2 (5 bases each). The V gene's germline CDR1 is LGHDT and CDR2 YNNKEL (reference sequence). The length of the CDR3 is 13 residues. Trimming left V 4 bases short and J 6 bases short, with 10 bases between.